This T cell receptor (beta chain) is from a study of T cells expressing NK-cell markers. The wider study: Cells sorted as CD3+CD56+NKG2C+, CD3+CD56+NKG2C- and CD3+CD56-NKG2C+ T cells supplied the TCR beta repertoires. Eight donors were sequenced, of whom seven were HCMV-seropositive, while the remaining one was HCMV-seronegative.

Comment on this clonotype: Its antigen is not identified.

TCRdb reprocessed the 5' RACE reads and keeps a single row for each CDR3 protein, giving no DNA. Its table records 300,000 to 500,000 distinct CDR3 sequences. Study findings and constraints: In a handful of donors, dominant CD3+CD56+NKG2C+ clones formed about 1.0-8% of CD8+ cells. The leading position in the CD3+CD56-NKG2C+ fraction of several donors also went to these clonotypes.

This CDR3 is 12 amino acids long. CDR1 SQVTM and CDR2 ANQGSEA come from the germline V gene. The origin of this receptor is a woman aged 45-65 years in good health. Sequencing was performed on blood T cells: a sorted CD56 or NKG2C T cell subset, CD4+ or CD8+ T cells, or bulk PBMC T cells (not recorded which). The genes are TRBV29-1 and TRBJ2-5; TCRdb designates TRBD1, a call that cannot be tested without DNA. This CDR3 is CSGTQGKETQYF.